This TCR beta chain appears in the sequencing data of a study of blood T cell repertoires in COVID-19. The V gene lost 4 bases and the J gene lost 4 bases, with 13 bases spanning the gap. Looked up from germline, CDR1 is SGHNT and CDR2 is YYREEE (reference sequence). CDR3 length equals 14 residues. This clone occurred once. Participants spanned ages about 18 to 90 years and resided in 20 to 30 US areas. In assigning cohorts, the study relied on participant-reported clinical history. Two consecutive negative NP/OP PCR tests, clearance, or resolved symptoms defined Cohort 3 recovery. As originally analysed: Scientists estimated how many nucleated cells there were by amplifying reference gene primers. The assay was immunoSEQ multiplex PCR, and TCRdb's table has in-frame clones only and misses some. V, J and clone size reflect that table, while D and trimming were determined from the DNA. The table shows approximately 300,000 clones, with more than 85% occurring only once.

This chain joins TRBV5-4 and TRBJ2-3; no firm D call. The clonotype comes from a woman aged 30 to 39 who had recovered from COVID-19. Material: PBMCs or T cells enriched from blood (not recorded which). CDR3 sequence (DNA): TGTGCCAGCAGCCGTAGTGGTACGCCAGATACGCAGTATTTT. Translation: CASSRSGTPDTQYF.